Following are 21 T cell receptor beta chains from one sample sequenced in a study of T cells after yellow fever vaccination. TCRdb itself ran the 5' RACE reads through MiXCR, one entry per CDR3 protein. The table has 45,000 to 65,000 distinct CDR3 sequences, 6.6% seen once. The sequences come from CD8+ T cells not binding an NS4B(214-222) dextramer, sorted from PBMCs, collected about 41 days after the first yellow fever vaccination. All receptors come from a man younger than 30 who received the YFV17D yellow fever vaccine.

This clonotype was seen a handful of times. The V gene is TRBV11-2, the J gene TRBJ2-3, with TRBD2 matching 8 bases. This CDR3 has 16 amino acids. CDR1 is SGHAT and CDR2 is FQNNGV in the germline V gene. J gave up 1 base and V 6 bases, and 9 bases lay outside the gene matches. The chain's CDR3 is CASRRRAGDRTDTQYF. Here the CDR3 DNA reads TGTGCCAGCAGGCGGAGAGCGGGGGACCGCACAGATACGCAGTATTTT.

This clonotype was detected many times. The rearrangement links TRBV29-1 to TRBJ2-4; D is uncertain. The germline V gene has CDR1 SQVTM and CDR2 ANQGSEA. The CDR3 has 11 amino acids. V was cut by 7 bases and J by 7 bases, with 11 bases left in between. CDR3 DNA: TGCAGCGCCCGGCAGGATAACATTCAGTACTTC. Translating it yields CSARQDNIQYF.

With respect to this clonotype: The germline gene is not matched at one end of the junction; a read error may be the cause. The V gene is TRBV20-1, the J gene TRBJ2-1, with TRBD2 matching over 7 bases. Germline-derived CDR1 and CDR2 are DFQATT and SNEGSKA (reference sequence). The CDR3 is 17 residues long. CDR3 DNA: TGCAGCGCTAGAGATGGGGATGCGGGGGTCTCCTACAATGAGCAGTTCTTC. As protein: CSARDGDAGVSYNEQFF.

The chain uses TRBV6-5 and TRBJ2-2; 8 bases match TRBD2. Germline-derived CDR1 and CDR2 are MNHEY and SVGAGI. The CDR3 contains 17 residues. With V trimmed by 0 bases and J by 8 bases, 11 bases remained unmatched. The CDR3 DNA is TGTGCCAGCAGTTACTCGATACCGGGGGGGCCGGGTGGGGAGCTGTTTTTT. This encodes CASSYSIPGGPGGELFF.

This clonotype showed up many times. The V gene is TRBV4-1, the J gene TRBJ1-1; a weak D match, TRBD1 (5 bases). V lost 3 bases, J lost 0 bases, and 17 bases lay in between. The CDR3 is made up of 17 amino acids. Germline values: CDR1 MGHRA, CDR2 YSYEKL. The CDR3 region has the DNA TGCGCCAGCAGCCAGACGGTCCTCGGGGACGTGAACACTGAAGCTTTCTTT. Its protein product is CASSQTVLGDVNTEAFF.

The rearrangement links TRBV11-2 to TRBJ2-5, with a tentative D call TRBD1 (6 bases). The V gene lost 0 bases and the J gene lost 3 bases, with 20 bases spanning the gap. Per germline, CDR1 SGHAT and CDR2 FQNNGV. The CDR3 spans 18 residues. The CDR3 DNA is TGTGCCAGCAGCTTAGATTTGGGGGCAGAAAACTCGAAAGAGACCCAGTACTTC. It codes for CASSLDLGAENSKETQYF.

This clonotype was seen ten or more times. This chain uses TRBV11-2 with TRBJ1-4; no clear D. Per germline, CDR1 SGHAT and CDR2 FQNNGV. CDR3 length equals 15 residues. Deletions cut 5 bases from V and 1 base from J, with 11 bases between. CDR3 sequence (DNA): TGTGCCAGCAGCCTGGGGAGCCTAACTAATGAAAAACTGTTTTTT. Translating it yields CASSLGSLTNEKLFF. The full variable domain, rest sourced from reference TRBV11-2 and TRBJ1-4, is EAGVAQSPRYKIIEKRQSVAFWCNPISGHATLYWYQQILGQGPKLLIQFQNNGVVDDSQLPKDRFSAERLKGVDSTLKIQPAKLEDSAVYLCASSLGSLTNEKLFFGSGTQLSVL.

This clonotype was recorded many times. The chain links TRBV6-2 or TRBV6-3 to TRBJ2-7; the D gene is possibly TRBD2 (5 bases). Between the trimmed V and J ends, which lost 4 bases and 0 bases, there was a span of 10 bases. The germline V gene encodes CDR1 MNHEY and CDR2 SVGEGT. CDR3 size: 14 residues. CDR3 in DNA: TGTGCCAGCAGTTCTCAAGGGAGCTCCTACGAGCAGTACTTC. It translates to CASSSQGSSYEQYF.

The CDR3 bases are TGTGCCAGCAGCCTCGGGACTAGCGGGGGGGCTTACAATGAGCAGTTCTTC. Translation gives CASSLGTSGGAYNEQFF. This chain connects TRBV7-9 to TRBJ2-1, with 16 bases lining up with TRBD2. The CDR3 totals 17 residues. The J segment lost 4 bases and the V segment lost 5 bases, leaving 5 bases of the junction unmatched. Germline CDR1 is SEHNR and CDR2 is FQNEAQ (reference sequence).

This rearrangement joins TRBV4-1 to TRBJ1-2; possibly TRBD1 for D (6 bases). The CDR3 spans 16 residues. Germline V gene data show CDR1 as MGHRA and CDR2 as YSYEKL. Trimming cost V 4 bases and J 4 bases, with 19 bases left between them. As DNA, the CDR3 is TGCGCCAGCAGCCGAAAAACCCGGACAGACTTCTATGGCTACACCTTC. Its translation: CASSRKTRTDFYGYTF.

The chain is built from TRBV5-1 and TRBJ2-4; the D call may be TRBD1 or TRBD2 (6 bases each). The length of the CDR3 is 19 residues. Per the germline V gene, CDR1 is SGHRS and CDR2 is YFSETQ. V lost 2 bases to trimming and J lost 0 bases, with 21 bases between them. Here the CDR3 DNA reads TGCGCCAGCAGCTTAACTCCTTGGGGGGCGGGACTAGCCAAAAACATTCAGTACTTC. This codes for CASSLTPWGAGLAKNIQYF.

Only a few counts were recorded for this clonotype. CDR3 nucleotide sequence: TGTGCCAGCAGCTTAGCTGGGTCCGGGGAGCTGTTTTTT. This encodes CASSLAGSGELFF. V usage is TRBV7-6 and J usage is TRBJ2-2, with D unclear. Germline CDR1 is SGHVS and CDR2 is FNYEAQ. The ends were cut back, 0 bases at V and 6 bases at J, with 5 bases in the middle. The CDR3 covers 13 residues.

This clonotype was seen a few times. The chain uses TRBV30 and TRBJ2-3; D not certain. CDR3 length equals 13 residues. Germline values: CDR1 GTSNPN, CDR2 SVGIG (reference sequence). Trimming stripped 0 bases from V and 2 bases from J, with 6 bases between. This chain's CDR3 is CAWSVFHTDTQYF. The DNA for the CDR3 is TGTGCCTGGAGTGTATTCCACACAGATACGCAGTATTTT. Full variable domain (missing parts from reference TRBV30 and TRBJ2-3): SQTIHQWPATLVQPVGSPLSLECTVEGTSNPNLYWYRQAAGRGLQLLFYSVGIGQISSEVPQNLSASRPQDRQFILSSKKLLLSDSGFYLCAWSVFHTDTQYFGPGTRLTVL.

The chain employs TRBV3-1 and TRBJ2-2; TRBD2 might be the D (5 bases). Germline assignment: CDR1 LGHDT and CDR2 YNNKEL (reference sequence). CDR3 length: 17 residues. Trimming removed 7 bases from V and 0 bases from J, with 18 bases in between. The CDR3 coding sequence is TGTGCCAGCACCCTCCGGGGTCGGGTTTCGAACACCGGGGAGCTGTTTTTT. Translating it yields CASTLRGRVSNTGELFF.

This clonotype was observed a few times. This chain's CDR3 is CASSQSLAGAGNSPLHF. The DNA of the CDR3 is TGTGCCAGCAGCCAATCCCTGGCAGGGGCGGGGAATTCACCCCTCCACTTT. V gene TRBV4-2 combines with J gene TRBJ1-6; D perhaps matches TRBD1 (6 bases). The CDR3 consists of 17 residues. Per germline, CDR1 LGHNA and CDR2 YNFKEQ. The germline V and J ends were trimmed by 2 bases and 7 bases, with 18 bases remaining between them.

This clonotype was seen a few times. The chain links TRBV29-1 to TRBJ2-7; perhaps TRBD2 as D (5 bases). This CDR3 has 13 amino acids. Looked up from germline, CDR1 is SQVTM and CDR2 is ANQGSEA. V lost 4 bases to trimming and J lost 4 bases, with 14 bases between them. For the CDR3, the DNA is TGCAGCGTTGGAGGGCCGGAACCTTACGAGCAGTACTTC. Amino acids: CSVGGPEPYEQYF.

This clonotype has a handful of counts. The chain joins TRBV11-2 to TRBJ2-5, with 12 bases fitting TRBD2. The V gene's germline CDR1 is SGHAT and CDR2 FQNNGV. V dropped 0 bases and J dropped 4; count of bases not matched to a gene: 6. The length of the CDR3 is 17 residues. The CDR3 coding sequence is TGTGCCAGCAGCTTAGATCTAGCGGGGGGGTCTGCAGAGACCCAGTACTTC. Protein product: CASSLDLAGGSAETQYF. The full variable domain, completed using reference TRBV11-2 and TRBJ2-5, is EAGVAQSPRYKIIEKRQSVAFWCNPISGHATLYWYQQILGQGPKLLIQFQNNGVVDDSQLPKDRFSAERLKGVDSTLKIQPAKLEDSAVYLCASSLDLAGGSAETQYFGPGTRLLVL.

The V gene is TRBV3-1, the J gene TRBJ2-5; D possibly uses TRBD1 or TRBD2 (5 bases each). This CDR3 region has 16 residues. V was clipped by 0 bases and J by 5 bases, with 16 bases between them. Germline CDR1 reads LGHDT; CDR2 reads YNNKEL (reference sequence). The DNA for the CDR3 is TGTGCCAGCAGCCAAGAGGGGACGGTGAACGTGGAGACCCAGTACTTC. This encodes CASSQEGTVNVETQYF.

The sample holds many counts of this clonotype. The chain uses TRBV6-5 and TRBJ1-5, with TRBD1 as a possible D gene (5 bases). The germline V and J ends were trimmed by 10 bases and 3 bases, with 10 bases remaining between them. The length of the CDR3 is 12 residues. Germline V gene data show CDR1 as MNHEY and CDR2 as SVGAGI. CDR3: CATGGYNQPQHF. The CDR3 coding sequence is TGTGCCACGGGGGGTTACAATCAGCCCCAGCATTTT.

There are many counts of this clonotype. V is TRBV7-9 and J is TRBJ1-5; 7 nucleotides align to TRBD1. V shed 3 bases and J 6 bases; nucleotides not matched to a gene: 5. CDR1 SEHNR and CDR2 FQNEAQ come from the germline V gene (reference sequence). CDR3 length: 14 residues. The CDR3 is CASSLGDRTQPQHF. The CDR3 coding sequence is TGTGCCAGCAGCTTGGGGGACAGAACTCAGCCCCAGCATTTT.

The chain has TRBV27 and TRBJ1-5; D remains ambiguous. V was trimmed by 0 bases and J by 10 bases, leaving 16 bases between them. CDR3 length equals 15 residues. Germline V gene lookup returns CDR1 MNHEY and CDR2 SMNVEV (reference sequence). DNA of the CDR3: TGTGCCAGCAGTTTATCCGGACCAGTCGAAGGTCCCCAGCATTTT. This gives the protein CASSLSGPVEGPQHF.